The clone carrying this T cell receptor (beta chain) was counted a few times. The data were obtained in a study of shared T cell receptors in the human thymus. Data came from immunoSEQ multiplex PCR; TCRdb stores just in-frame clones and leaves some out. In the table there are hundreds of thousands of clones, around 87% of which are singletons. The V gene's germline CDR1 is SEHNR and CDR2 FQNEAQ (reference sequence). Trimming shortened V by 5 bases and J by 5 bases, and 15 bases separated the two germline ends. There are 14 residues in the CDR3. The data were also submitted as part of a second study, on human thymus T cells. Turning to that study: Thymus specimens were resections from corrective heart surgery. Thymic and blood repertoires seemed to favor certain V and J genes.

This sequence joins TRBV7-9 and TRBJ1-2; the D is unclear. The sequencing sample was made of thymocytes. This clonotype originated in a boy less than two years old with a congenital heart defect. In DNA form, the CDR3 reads TGTGCCAGCAGCACCCCTTTCTGCGGATATGGCTACACCTTC. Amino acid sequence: CASSTPFCGYGYTF.